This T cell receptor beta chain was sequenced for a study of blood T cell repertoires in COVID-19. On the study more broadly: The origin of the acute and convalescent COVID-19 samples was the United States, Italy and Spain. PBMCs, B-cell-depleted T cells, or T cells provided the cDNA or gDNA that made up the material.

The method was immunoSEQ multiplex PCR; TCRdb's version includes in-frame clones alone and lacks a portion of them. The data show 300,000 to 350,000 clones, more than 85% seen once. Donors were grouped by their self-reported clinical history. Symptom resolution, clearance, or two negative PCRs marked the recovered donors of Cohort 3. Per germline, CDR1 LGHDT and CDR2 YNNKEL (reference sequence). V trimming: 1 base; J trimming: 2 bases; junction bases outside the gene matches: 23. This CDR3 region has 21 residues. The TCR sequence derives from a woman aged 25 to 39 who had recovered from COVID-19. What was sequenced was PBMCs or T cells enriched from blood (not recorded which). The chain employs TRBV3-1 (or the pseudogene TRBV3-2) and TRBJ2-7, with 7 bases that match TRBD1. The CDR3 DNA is TGTGCCAGCAGCCAAGGACTATTAAATAAGTATACAGGGGTAATTACCTACGAGCAGTACTTC. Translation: CASSQGLLNKYTGVITYEQYF.